Shown below are 15 T cell receptor beta chains from a single sample sequenced in a study of T cells in Graves' hyperthyroidism and ophthalmopathy. RNA transcripts served as the template for amplifying TCR beta CDR3 regions. First-round RT-PCR targeting the TCR CDR3 was performed with the HTBI primer set. In TCRdb, the multiplex PCR reads were re-called with MiXCR into one record per CDR3 protein. This table holds some 350,000 distinct CDR3 sequences, about 16% found once. Input material: blood. These receptors were taken from a woman aged 60-75 years with Graves' ophthalmopathy.

This clonotype was detected only a few times. The chain combines TRBV5-1 with TRBJ1-3; D is perhaps TRBD1 (5 bases). Trimming took 4 bases from V and 0 from J, leaving 11 bases between them. Germline CDR1 and CDR2: SGHRS and YFSETQ. The CDR3 length is 15 residues. DNA of the CDR3: TGCGCCAGCAGCCCGACAGTAAACTCTGGAAACACCATATATTTT. It specifies CASSPTVNSGNTIYF.

This clonotype has ten or more counts. The rearrangement uses TRBV19 and TRBJ1-5; D may be TRBD1 (5 bases). Germline CDR1 is LNHDA and CDR2 is SQIVND (reference sequence). The V gene lost 3 bases and the J gene lost 6 bases, with 9 bases spanning the gap. This CDR3 is 13 amino acids long. This CDR3 is CASSIGAGQPQHF. The CDR3 DNA follows: TGTGCCAGTAGTATCGGGGCCGGTCAGCCCCAGCATTTT.

Comments on this clonotype: This may come from a read error, since a much larger clone is one base off. The chain uses TRBV2 and TRBJ2-4; 13 bases match TRBD2. Per the germline V gene, CDR1 is SNHLY and CDR2 is FYNNEI. CDR3 size: 16 residues. Trimming removed 10 bases from V and 7 bases from J; junction bases left unmatched: 13. This chain's CDR3 is CATRSGLAGVRNIQYF. The CDR3 coding sequence is TGTGCCACCCGGTCCGGACTAGCGGGAGTTAGGAACATTCAGTACTTC. The full variable domain, completed using reference TRBV2 and TRBJ2-4, is EPEVTQTPSHQVTQMGQEVILRCVPISNHLYFYWYRQILGQKVEFLVSFYNNEISEKSEIFDDQFSVERPDGSNFTLKIRSTKLEDSAMYFCATRSGLAGVRNIQYFGAGTRLSVL.

This chain connects TRBV19 to TRBJ1-1, with TRBD1 as a possible D gene (6 bases). Between the trimmed V and J ends, which lost 2 bases and 2 bases, there was a span of 15 bases. Germline CDR1 reads LNHDA; CDR2 reads SQIVND (reference sequence). The CDR3 has 16 amino acids. CDR3 residues: CASSISRGAANTEAFF. The CDR3 DNA is TGTGCCAGTAGTATAAGCCGGGGGGCCGCCAACACTGAAGCTTTCTTT.

V usage is TRBV12-3 or TRBV12-4 and J usage is TRBJ1-3; 7 nucleotides agree with TRBD1. V lost 5 bases to trimming and J lost 0 bases; unmatched junction nucleotides: 7. This CDR3 contains 16 residues. The CDR3 region is CASSRQGPISGNTIYF. For the CDR3, the DNA is TGTGCCAGCAGTCGACAGGGCCCGATCTCTGGAAACACCATATATTTT.

This clonotype was picked up a small number of times. V gene TRBV7-9 combines with J gene TRBJ2-7, with D possibly called TRBD1 or TRBD2 (5 bases each). V lost 8 bases to trimming and J lost 3 bases, with 11 bases between them. CDR1 is SEHNR, CDR2 FQNEAQ, per germline (reference sequence). The CDR3 extends over 12 amino acids. The CDR3 DNA reads TGTGCCAGCCGGGACGGTATCTACGAGCAGTACTTC. Its protein is CASRDGIYEQYF.

This clonotype was seen at least ten times. This chain uses TRBV7-9 with TRBJ2-5; no reliable D call. V dropped 2 bases and J dropped 5 bases, with 9 bases sitting between them. The length of the CDR3 is 13 residues. The germline gives CDR1 SEHNR, CDR2 FQNEAQ (reference sequence). CDR3 nucleotide sequence: TGTGCCAGCAGCTTAAAGGGATTGGAGACCCAGTACTTC. Its protein is CASSLKGLETQYF.

This rearrangement joins TRBV11-2 to TRBJ2-3; D gene uncertain. V was pared by 0 bases and J by 5 bases, with 9 bases between. CDR1 and CDR2 from the germline V gene are SGHAT and FQNNGV. This CDR3 spans 14 amino acids. CDR3 coding DNA: TGTGCCAGCAGCTTAGAGATGAGTCTAGATACGCAGTATTTT. Its protein is CASSLEMSLDTQYF. The full variable domain, in which reference TRBV11-2 and TRBJ2-3 provide the parts outside the CDR3, is EAGVAQSPRYKIIEKRQSVAFWCNPISGHATLYWYQQILGQGPKLLIQFQNNGVVDDSQLPKDRFSAERLKGVDSTLKIQPAKLEDSAVYLCASSLEMSLDTQYFGPGTRLTVL.

The chain recombines TRBV28 with TRBJ2-3; 13 bases fit TRBD2. The CDR3 covers 16 residues. Per the germline V gene, CDR1 is MDHEN and CDR2 is SYDVKM. V lost 7 bases to trimming and J lost 3 bases; unmatched junction nucleotides: 7. The CDR3 DNA follows: TGTGCCAGCACGCCCTCACTAGCGGGAGGGACAGATACGCAGTATTTT. This encodes CASTPSLAGGTDTQYF.

This clonotype was seen a few times. V usage is TRBV2 and J usage is TRBJ1-5; 7 bases map to TRBD1. The CDR3 consists of 14 residues. The germline V gene encodes CDR1 SNHLY and CDR2 FYNNEI. Unmatched junction bases numbered 3, after V lost 5 bases and J lost 2 bases. CDR3 region: CASSQDRRNQPQHF. DNA of the CDR3: TGTGCCAGCAGTCAGGACAGGCGCAATCAGCCCCAGCATTTT.

This chain connects TRBV6-1 to TRBJ2-3, with 7 bases identical to TRBD1. Germline V gene sequence: CDR1 MNHNS, CDR2 SASEGT. This CDR3 has 17 amino acids. V lost 6 bases, J lost 2 bases, and 14 bases stayed unmatched. CDR3 in DNA: TGTGCCAGCAGCCCCGGTGAGGGGGCTCCTAACACAGATACGCAGTATTTT. Protein: CASSPGEGAPNTDTQYF.

This clonotype occurred once. V usage is TRBV4-2 and J usage is TRBJ2-1, with 12 positions matching TRBD2. V was clipped by 1 base and J by 9 bases; unmatched bases: 10. CDR3 size: 17 residues. Germline V CDR1 and CDR2: LGHNA, YNFKEQ. The CDR3 loop is CASSQGLAGGALGEQFF. The CDR3 nucleotides are TGTGCCAGCAGCCAAGGCCTAGCGGGAGGGGCTCTAGGTGAGCAGTTCTTC.

The chain employs TRBV14 and TRBJ1-2; D remains unclear. Germline CDR1 is SGHDN and CDR2 is FVKESK. The length of the CDR3 is 13 residues. With 0 bases removed from V and 8 bases from J, the gap between germline ends came to 10 bases. The DNA for the CDR3 is TGTGCCAGCAGCCAAGATGAAAGAAGGGGCTACACCTTC. Its translation: CASSQDERRGYTF.

V and J are TRBV6-5 and TRBJ1-5; 7 nucleotides agree with TRBD1. The CDR3 covers 14 residues. Unmatched junction bases numbered 10, after V lost 8 bases and J lost 6 bases. Germline V gives CDR1 MNHEY, CDR2 SVGAGI. CDR3 DNA sequence: TGTGCCAGCCTCCGGGGCAGGGGGATTCAGCCCCAGCATTTT. Translating gives CASLRGRGIQPQHF.

The chain carries TRBV20-1 and TRBJ2-1; 14 bases are a match to TRBD2. CDR3 length equals 15 residues. Trimming took 3 bases from V and 6 from J; bases not matched to a gene: 4. Per germline, CDR1 DFQATT and CDR2 SNEGSKA (reference sequence). DNA for the CDR3: TGCAGTGCTAGCGAGGGACTAGCGGGAGCCAATGAGCAGTTCTTC. This gives the protein CSASEGLAGANEQFF.